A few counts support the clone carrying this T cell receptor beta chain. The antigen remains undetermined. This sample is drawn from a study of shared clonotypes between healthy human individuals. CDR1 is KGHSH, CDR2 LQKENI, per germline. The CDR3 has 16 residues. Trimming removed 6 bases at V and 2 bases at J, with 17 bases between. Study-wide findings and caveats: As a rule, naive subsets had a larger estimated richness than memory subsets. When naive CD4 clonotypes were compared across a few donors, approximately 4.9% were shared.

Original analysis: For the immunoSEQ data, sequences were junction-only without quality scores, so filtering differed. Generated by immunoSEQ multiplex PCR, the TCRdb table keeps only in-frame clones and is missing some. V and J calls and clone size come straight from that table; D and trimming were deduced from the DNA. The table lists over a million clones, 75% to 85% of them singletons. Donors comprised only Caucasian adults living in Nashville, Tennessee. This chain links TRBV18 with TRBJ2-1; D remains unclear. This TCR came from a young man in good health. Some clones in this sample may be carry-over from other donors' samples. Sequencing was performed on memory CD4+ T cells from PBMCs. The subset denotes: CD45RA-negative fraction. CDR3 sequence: CASSVKASTTYNEQFF. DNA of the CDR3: TGTGCCAGCTCCGTCAAAGCGAGCACTACCTACAATGAGCAGTTCTTC.